These T cell receptor beta chains were read from a single sample in a study of somatic mutations in cytotoxic T cells in rheumatoid arthritis. The protocol was immunoSEQ multiplex PCR, while the TCRdb copy is restricted to in-frame clones and leaves out a portion. The sample lists 13,000 to 15,000 clones, roughly three quarters occurring once. The specimen was CD8+ T cells sorted from blood. These receptor sequences come from an adult with rheumatoid arthritis. Each CDR3 is given with its conserved first and last residue. The D gene is left open where the match is weak.

V gene	J gene	D gene	CDR3 protein
TRBV6-5	TRBJ1-1	-	CASKSRGGRNTEAFF
TRBV10-2	TRBJ2-2	-	CASSESTLPNTGELFF
TRBV7-9	TRBJ2-7	-	CASSPWGQANEQYF
TRBV4-2	TRBJ1-2	-	CASSLPDLPNYGYTF
TRBV6-1	TRBJ1-4	-	CASNPGAINEKLFF
TRBV29-1	TRBJ2-1	-	CSVEVRVAGSIYEQFF
TRBV6-1	TRBJ1-3	-	CAVPRGLSGNTIYF
TRBV6-5	TRBJ1-2	TRBD1	CASSWDRGNYGYTF
TRBV7-7	TRBJ2-5	-	CASSLVEGSETQYF
TRBV7-8	TRBJ2-7	-	CASSRPGRSQEQYF
TRBV5-1	TRBJ2-7	TRBD2	CASSLVASGAPGYEQYF
TRBV5-6	TRBJ2-3	-	CASSFAVTQYF
TRBV9	TRBJ2-7	TRBD1	CASSPGGPFSYEQYF
TRBV19	TRBJ1-1	-	CASSISFRTEAFF
TRBV29-1	TRBJ2-3	-	CSVNSGSTDTQYF
TRBV15	TRBJ1-3	-	CATSRARTTAGNTIYF
TRBV15	TRBJ2-7	-	CATSRGDGEQYF
TRBV7-9	TRBJ2-1	TRBD2	CASSFTSGIYNEQFF